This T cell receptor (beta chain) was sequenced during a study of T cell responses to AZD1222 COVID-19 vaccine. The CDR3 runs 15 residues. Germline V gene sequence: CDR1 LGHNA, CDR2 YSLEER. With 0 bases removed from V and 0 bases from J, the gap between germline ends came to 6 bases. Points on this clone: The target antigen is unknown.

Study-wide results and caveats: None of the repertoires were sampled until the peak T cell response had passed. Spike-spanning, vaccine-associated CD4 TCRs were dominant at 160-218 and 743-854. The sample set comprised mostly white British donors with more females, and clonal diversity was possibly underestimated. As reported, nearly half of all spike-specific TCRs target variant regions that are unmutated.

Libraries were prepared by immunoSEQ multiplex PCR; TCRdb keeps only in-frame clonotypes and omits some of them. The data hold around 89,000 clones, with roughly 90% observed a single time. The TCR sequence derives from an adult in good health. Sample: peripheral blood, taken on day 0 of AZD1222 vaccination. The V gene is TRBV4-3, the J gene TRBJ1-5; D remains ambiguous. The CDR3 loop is CASSQEGNSNQPQHF. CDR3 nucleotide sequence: TGCGCCAGCAGCCAAGAGGGCAATAGCAATCAGCCCCAGCATTTT.